The rows below give T cell receptor beta chains drawn from one sample of a study of blood T cell repertoires in COVID-19. This table comes from immunoSEQ multiplex PCR, and its TCRdb copy is limited to in-frame clones, with some not included. The sample records some 56,000 clones, 82% being singletons. Sequencing was done on a sample of peripheral blood. Every receptor here comes from a man aged 80 or over with COVID-19, enrolled during active disease. Each CDR3 is given with its conserved first and last residue. The order of the fields is V gene, clone size, D gene, J gene, CDR3 DNA, CDR3 protein. D genes are given only for firm matches. The size entry is marked missing in some rows and otherwise reads once, few, many or a size class.

>TRBV6-1|NA|TRBD1|TRBJ1-1
TGTGCCAGCAGTGAAGTTTGGGGTAGGGGGCCTGAAGCTTTCTTT
CASSEVWGRGPEAFF
>TRBV14|NA|TRBD2|TRBJ2-1
TGTGCCAGCAGCCGGTTCAGCGGGGCGAATGAGCAGTTCTTC
CASSRFSGANEQFF
>TRBV4-3|NA|NA|TRBJ2-5
TGCGCCAGCAGTCCGGGTTGGGATAGCGCTCCAGGGGCCCAGTACTTC
CASSPGWDSAPGAQYF
>TRBV6-5|NA|TRBD1|TRBJ1-5
TGTGCCAGCACCGAACAGGGGCCGTTAAATCAGCCCCAGCATTTT
CASTEQGPLNQPQHF
>TRBV6-2/TRBV6-3|few|TRBD2|TRBJ2-5
TGTGCCAGCAGCGCCGAAGGACTAGTCGGGCGCTTAGGAGAGACCCAGTACTTC
CASSAEGLVGRLGETQYF
>TRBV5-1|few|TRBD1|TRBJ1-5
TGCGCCAGCAGCTTGGATGACAGGGGGTTGAGTACGAAGCATTTT
CASSLDDRGLSTKHF
>TRBV5-1|NA|NA|TRBJ1-1
TGCGCCAGCAGCGGTGGACAACTGAACACTGAAGCTTTCTTT
CASSGGQLNTEAFF
>TRBV3-1/TRBV3-2|NA|TRBD1|TRBJ2-2
TGTGCCAGCAGCCACACGGGTAGGACAGGGGTTTCCGGGGAGCTGTTTTTT
CASSHTGRTGVSGELFF
>TRBV29-1|once|TRBD1|TRBJ1-4
TGCAGCGTTGAGGACAGGGGGCCAGGTGAAAAACTGTTTTTT
CSVEDRGPGEKLFF
>TRBV10-3|few|TRBD1|TRBJ1-4
TGTGCCATCAGTGAGTCAAGAGGGGGCGTAAATGAAAAACTGTTTTTT
CAISESRGGVNEKLFF
>TRBV2|NA|NA|TRBJ2-6
TGTGCCCGATCAGGGGCTGGGGCCAACGTCCTGACTTTC
CARSGAGANVLTF
>TRBV9|NA|NA|TRBJ1-2
TGTGCCAGCAGCACCCGAGGGGGACACTATGGCTACACCTTC
CASSTRGGHYGYTF
>TRBV24-1|NA|NA|TRBJ2-5
TGTGCCACCAGTGATAATCCAGGGAACCAAGAGACCCAGTACTTC
CATSDNPGNQETQYF
>TRBV9|NA|TRBD1|TRBJ1-2
TGTGCCAGCAGCGCGGACAGGGGAGACTATGGCTACACCTTC
CASSADRGDYGYTF
>TRBV19|NA|NA|TRBJ1-2
TGTGCCAGTAGTCTTGGCAGGGTGACGCGTGGCTACACCTTC
CASSLGRVTRGYTF
>TRBV6-5|NA|NA|TRBJ1-1
TGTGCCAGCAGTTACTTCTCAGGGCTGAACACTGAAGCTTTCTTT
CASSYFSGLNTEAFF
>TRBV4-2|NA|TRBD1|TRBJ1-4
TGTGCCAGCAGCCAAGATCGACAGGGGAATGAAAAACTGTTTTTT
CASSQDRQGNEKLFF
>TRBV5-6|NA|TRBD1|TRBJ2-5
TGTGCCAGCACCTTGGGGGGACAGGGGAAGGAGACCCAGTACTTC
CASTLGGQGKETQYF
>TRBV7-3|NA|NA|TRBJ1-1
TGTGCCAGCAGTTCGGCCCCCGGCGGCACTGAAGCTTTCTTT
CASSSAPGGTEAFF
>TRBV19|NA|NA|TRBJ1-6
TGTGCCAGTAGCCATGGACAGTATAATTCACCCCTCCACTTT
CASSHGQYNSPLHF
>TRBV10-2|NA|TRBD1|TRBJ2-1
TGCGCCAGCTTGGGGGGACAGGGCTACGGGCAGTTCTTC
CASLGGQGYGQFF
>TRBV7-6|once|NA|TRBJ1-1
TGTGCCAGCAGCCGCGTAGGACAGGAAGCTTTCTTT
CASSRVGQEAFF
>TRBV5-1|NA|NA|TRBJ2-7
TGCGCCAGCAGCTTGGACCGAGAACTCTACGAGCAGTACTTC
CASSLDRELYEQYF
>TRBV5-6|NA|TRBD2|TRBJ2-2
TGTGCCAGCAGGTTCGGACTAGCTCAGAACACCGGGGAGCTGTTTTTT
CASRFGLAQNTGELFF
>TRBV3-1/TRBV3-2|NA|NA|TRBJ2-1
TGTGCCAGCAGCCAGATAAGCGCGGGTATAGATGAGCAGTTCTTC
CASSQISAGIDEQFF
>TRBV6-5|NA|NA|TRBJ2-7
TGTGCCAGCAGCCGGGACAAATACTACGAGCAGTACTTC
CASSRDKYYEQYF
>TRBV24-1|NA|NA|TRBJ1-1
TGTGCCACCAGTGATTATTCCCGAGCTTTCTTT
CATSDYSRAFF
>TRBV12-3/TRBV12-4|once|NA|TRBJ2-4
TGTGCCAGCAGTTTACACAGGGACGGTCAGTACTTC
CASSLHRDGQYF
>TRBV11-2|NA|NA|TRBJ1-2
TGTGCCAGCAGCTCCCCCCCGGGGGGGTGGTATGGCTACACCTTC
CASSSPPGGWYGYTF
>TRBV5-8|NA|NA|TRBJ2-3
TGTGCCAGCAGGCCGAGGACAGCAACAACCACAGATACGCAGTATTTT
CASRPRTATTTDTQYF
>TRBV7-8|NA|TRBD1|TRBJ1-5
TGTGCCAGCAGCTTAGTGGGACAGGGGGCCGGTCAGCCCCAGCATTTT
CASSLVGQGAGQPQHF
>TRBV7-2|NA|NA|TRBJ1-5
TGTGCCAGCAGCGGCTTCCCAGAGGAGCCCCAGCATTTT
CASSGFPEEPQHF
>TRBV28|NA|NA|TRBJ2-1
TGTGCCAGCAGGGACAGATACAATGAGCAGTTCTTC
CASRDRYNEQFF
>TRBV5-1|few|TRBD2|TRBJ2-3
TGCGCCAGCAGCTTTAGCGGGGGATTCGATACGCAGTATTTT
CASSFSGGFDTQYF
>TRBV7-2|NA|NA|TRBJ2-5
TGTGCCAGCAGCTCCGAACAGGGTTACGGGACCCAGTACTTC
CASSSEQGYGTQYF
>TRBV7-2|NA|NA|TRBJ2-3
TGTGCCAGCAGCTTAGCACAGAATGGGGATACGCAGTATTTT
CASSLAQNGDTQYF
>TRBV3-1/TRBV3-2|NA|NA|TRBJ1-4
TGTGCCAGCAGCCTCCGGGGCCGAGGAGGGGAAAAACTGTTTTTT
CASSLRGRGGEKLFF